The 15 T cell receptor beta chains listed next were all sequenced from one sample in a study of cytomegalovirus exposure and HLA in healthy donors. PCR involved 60 Vbeta and 13 Jbeta primers. Repertoires were generated with immunoSEQ multiplex PCR, while TCRdb's copy carries only in-frame clones and drops some. The table lists around 40,000 clones, approximately 80% of them singletons. Material: PBMCs. These TCRs come from a man aged 25 to 45 in good health and CMV-seronegative.

J is TRBJ2-5 and V is TRBV10-3; 7 nucleotides line up with TRBD1. Germline lookup yields CDR1 ENHRY and CDR2 SYGVKD. The CDR3 length is 15 residues. Trimming removed 5 bases from V and 2 bases from J; junction bases left unmatched: 8. The CDR3 sequence is CAISLLGTAQETQYF. The CDR3 DNA reads TGTGCCATCAGTCTCCTTGGGACAGCTCAAGAGACCCAGTACTTC.

This clone was found once. This chain connects TRBV7-2 to TRBJ2-3; 10 bases are shared with TRBD2. The CDR3 covers 19 residues. The junction had 18 bases not matched to a gene; V was cut back by 7 bases and J by 2 bases. CDR1 is SGHTA, CDR2 FQGNSA, per germline. CDR3 sequence: CASTKFYKPGLATTDTQYF. DNA of the CDR3: TGTGCCAGCACCAAATTCTACAAACCGGGACTAGCGACCACAGATACGCAGTATTTT.

The chain joins TRBV18 to TRBJ2-1, with a weak D call TRBD2 (6 bases). The CDR3 totals 16 residues. V gave up 4 bases and J gave up 1 base, with 14 bases separating them. CDR1 KGHSH and CDR2 LQKENI come from the germline V gene. CDR3 in amino acids: CASSRRYSGSYNEQFF. The CDR3, as DNA: TGTGCCAGCTCACGGCGTTATAGCGGATCCTACAATGAGCAGTTCTTC.

Of note for this clone: At the DNA level, this CDR3 is encoded by other sequences in the same sample as well. The chain uses TRBV18 and TRBJ1-1; 9 nucleotides agree with TRBD1. CDR1 and CDR2 (germline): KGHSH, LQKENI. Trimming at V came to 6 bases and at J to 0 bases, leaving 20 bases not matched to a gene. The CDR3 is 20 amino acids. CDR3 loop: CASSPTSSDRGLSMNTEAFF. The CDR3 DNA reads as TGTGCCAGCTCGCCGACTTCTTCGGACAGGGGCCTCTCCATGAACACTGAAGCTTTCTTT.

The chain links TRBV30 to TRBJ2-7; 9 bases agree with TRBD1. Germline trimming cut 0 bases from V and 0 bases from J; bases unmatched to any gene: 12. CDR1 GTSNPN and CDR2 SVGIG come from the germline V gene (reference sequence). The length of the CDR3 is 18 residues. The CDR3 coding sequence is TGTGCCTGGAGTGTCGGATTCTTACAGGGGGCTAGCTCCTACGAGCAGTACTTC. It specifies CAWSVGFLQGASSYEQYF.

The chain joins TRBV6-1 to TRBJ2-7, with D possibly matching TRBD1 (5 bases). Germline CDR1 is MNHNS and CDR2 is SASEGT. CDR3 length: 15 amino acids. Trimming removed 0 bases from V and 4 bases from J, with 13 bases in between. DNA for the CDR3: TGTGCCAGCAGTGAAGCAGGGGCGCCATATTACGAGCAGTACTTC. This sequence encodes CASSEAGAPYYEQYF.

V and J are TRBV5-5 and TRBJ2-7, with TRBD2 identical over 12 bases. The CDR3 is 16 residues long. Germline trimming cut 1 base from V and 4 bases from J; bases unmatched to any gene: 6. Germline values: CDR1 SGHKS, CDR2 YYEKEE (reference sequence). CDR3 coding DNA: TGTGCCAGCAGCTTGCAGGTCGGACTAGCGGGATACGAGCAGTACTTC. It specifies CASSLQVGLAGYEQYF. The full variable domain, its missing parts supplied by reference TRBV5-5 and TRBJ2-7, is DAGVTQSPTHLIKTRGQQVTLRCSPISGHKSVSWYQQVLGQGPQFIFQYYEKEERGRGNFPDRFSARQFPNYSSELNVNALLLGDSALYLCASSLQVGLAGYEQYFGPGTRLTVT.

This clone occurred a few times. The chain employs TRBV27 and TRBJ2-7, with 8 bases fitting TRBD1. The ends lost 5 bases at V and 0 bases at J; junction bases unmatched: 12. Germline CDR1 MNHEY, CDR2 SMNVEV (reference sequence). The CDR3 runs to 17 residues. CDR3 in DNA: TGTGCCAGCAGTCAACAGGGGGTTCCTTACGTCTCCTACGAGCAGTACTTC. Amino acids: CASSQQGVPYVSYEQYF.

The chain employs TRBV5-1 and TRBJ2-3; the D gene is possibly TRBD1 (6 bases). The CDR3 contains 14 residues. From germline, CDR1 is SGHRS and CDR2 YFSETQ. With 0 bases removed from V and 6 bases from J, the gap between germline ends came to 11 bases. CDR3 sequence reads: CASSLAGAEDTQYF. CDR3 DNA sequence: TGCGCCAGCAGCTTGGCAGGGGCAGAGGATACGCAGTATTTT.

This chain connects TRBV27 to TRBJ2-6; 7 positions agree with TRBD1. Germline assignment: CDR1 MNHEY and CDR2 SMNVEV (reference sequence). The CDR3 consists of 18 residues. V lost 5 bases and J lost 4; bases outside the gene matches: 14. This chain's CDR3 is CASSRRDRVGSGANVLTF. The CDR3 DNA is TGTGCCAGCAGTAGAAGAGACAGGGTAGGATCCGGGGCCAACGTCCTGACTTTC.

This chain links TRBV27 with TRBJ1-2, with D tentatively TRBD1 (6 bases). Germline CDR1 MNHEY, CDR2 SMNVEV (reference sequence). The CDR3 loop spans 13 amino acids. V dropped 1 base and J dropped 5 bases, with 8 bases sitting between them. CDR3 region: CASSLFTGYGYTF. As DNA, the CDR3 is TGTGCCAGCAGTTTATTCACAGGGTATGGCTACACCTTC.

V is TRBV18 and J is TRBJ2-4, with D perhaps TRBD1 (5 bases). The ends were cut back, 0 bases at V and 0 bases at J, with 15 bases in the middle. CDR1 is KGHSH and CDR2 is LQKENI in the germline V gene. The CDR3 sequence is 18 residues long. CDR3 in DNA: TGTGCCAGCTCACCACCGTTTCAGACAGCCTTAGCCAAAAACATTCAGTACTTC. Encoded protein: CASSPPFQTALAKNIQYF. Drawing the rest from reference TRBV18 and TRBJ2-4, the complete variable domain is NAGVMQNPRHLVRRRGQEARLRCSPMKGHSHVYWYRQLPEEGLKFMVYLQKENIIDESGMPKERFSAEFPKEGPSILRIQQVVRGDSAAYFCASSPPFQTALAKNIQYFGAGTRLSVL.

This clone was counted once. J is TRBJ2-7 and V is TRBV2; 9 nucleotides agree with TRBD2. The germline CDR1 and CDR2 sequences are SNHLY and FYNNEI. This CDR3 comprises 13 residues. The V and J ends lost 11 bases and 1 base, in that order; junction bases with no gene match: 6. The CDR3 sequence: CAGAGGLSYEQYF. The CDR3 DNA is TGTGCCGGAGCGGGAGGCCTGTCCTACGAGCAGTACTTC.

The chain carries TRBV2 and TRBJ1-6; a weak D match, TRBD1 (6 bases). CDR3 length: 15 residues. Germline loops: CDR1 SNHLY, CDR2 FYNNEI. The V gene lost 7 bases and the J gene lost 6 bases, with 16 bases spanning the gap. The CDR3 reads CASTTMGAINSPLHF. The CDR3 DNA reads as TGTGCCAGCACCACTATGGGGGCGATTAATTCACCCCTCCACTTT.

The J gene is TRBJ2-7, the V gene TRBV2; 16 bases match TRBD2. V lost 6 bases and J lost 4; bases outside the gene matches: 6. Germline V CDR1 and CDR2: SNHLY, FYNNEI. The CDR3 runs 16 residues. For the CDR3, the DNA is TGTGCCAGCAGCGGGACTAGCGGGAGGGCCGGGTACGAGCAGTACTTC. Encoded protein: CASSGTSGRAGYEQYF.